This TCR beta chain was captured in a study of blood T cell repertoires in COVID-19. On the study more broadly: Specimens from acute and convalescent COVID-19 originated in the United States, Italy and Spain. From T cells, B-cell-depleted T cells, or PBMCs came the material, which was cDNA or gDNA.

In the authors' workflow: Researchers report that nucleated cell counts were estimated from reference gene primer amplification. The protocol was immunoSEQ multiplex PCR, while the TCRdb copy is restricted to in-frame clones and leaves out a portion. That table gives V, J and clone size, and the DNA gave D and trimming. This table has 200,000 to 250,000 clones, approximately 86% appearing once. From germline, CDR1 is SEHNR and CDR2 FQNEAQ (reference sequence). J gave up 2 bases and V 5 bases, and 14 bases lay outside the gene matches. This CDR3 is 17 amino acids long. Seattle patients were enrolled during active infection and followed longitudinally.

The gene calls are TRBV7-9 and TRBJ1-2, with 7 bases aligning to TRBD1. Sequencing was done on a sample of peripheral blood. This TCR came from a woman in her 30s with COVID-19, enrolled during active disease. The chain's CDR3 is CASSPRRGVDFNYGYTF. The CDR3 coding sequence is TGTGCCAGCAGCCCTCGCAGGGGGGTTGACTTCAACTATGGCTACACCTTC.